These T cell receptor beta chains were read from a single sample in a study of a mutant IDH1 vaccine in newly diagnosed glioma. Only in-frame clones appear in the TCRdb table, and some are missing; sequencing was by immunoSEQ multiplex PCR. The data show roughly 84,000 clones, over 75% seen once. Material: PBMCs, obtained from a glioma patient treated with radiotherapy, temozolomide or both. These receptors all stem from a middle-aged man with glioma. Some clones in this sample may be carry-over from other donors' samples. Each CDR3 is given with its conserved first and last residue. A D gene is named only where the DNA matches it firmly. Size values are once, few and many counts, or a class for expanded clones, and some rows have none.

TRBV19	TRBJ1-4	-	-	TGTGCCAGTGCCGAAGGCCAAGATGAAAAACTGTTTTTT	CASAEGQDEKLFF
TRBV5-1	TRBJ1-4	-	-	TGCGCCAGCAACGTCGATCCAACTAATGAAAAACTGTTTTTT	CASNVDPTNEKLFF
TRBV29-1	TRBJ1-2	-	-	TGCAGCGTTGAAGATGGGGCTCGGGCGACACGGGGCTACACCTTC	CSVEDGARATRGYTF
TRBV7-9	TRBJ1-3	medium-sized	-	TGTGCCAGCAGCTCCTGGGACTCTGGAAACACCATATATTTT	CASSSWDSGNTIYF
TRBV2	TRBJ2-5	once	-	TGTGCCAGCAGTCAGGGGATTGGAGAGACCCAGTACTTC	CASSQGIGETQYF
TRBV5-4	TRBJ2-1	-	-	TGTGCCAGCAGCTTGGCGGAGGTAGGAAATGAGCAGTTCTTC	CASSLAEVGNEQFF
TRBV15	TRBJ1-1	-	TRBD1	TGTGCCACCAGCGAGACTCCAGGGGGCACTGAAGCTTTCTTT	CATSETPGGTEAFF
TRBV5-6	TRBJ2-7	-	TRBD2	TGTGCCAGCAGCTTTAGGACTAGCGGGGGGGCGGGGGAGCAGTACTTC	CASSFRTSGGAGEQYF
TRBV10-3	TRBJ1-5	-	-	TGTGCCATCAGTGAGACCCGCCCAGGGGTGGGACAGCCCCAGCATTTT	CAISETRPGVGQPQHF
TRBV5-1	TRBJ2-7	-	TRBD1	TGCGCCAGCAGCAGACAGGGGAACGACGAGCAGTACTTC	CASSRQGNDEQYF
TRBV5-6	TRBJ2-7	-	-	TGTGCCAGCAGCGCGTTATACGAGCAGTACTTC	CASSALYEQYF
TRBV2	TRBJ1-1	-	-	TGTGCCAGCAGTCCGGAGGGGACTGAAGCTTTCTTT	CASSPEGTEAFF
TRBV18	TRBJ1-5	few	TRBD1	TGTGCCAGCTCACCAGGGACAGGGGATCAGCCCCAGCATTTT	CASSPGTGDQPQHF
TRBV6-1	TRBJ2-5	-	-	TGTGCCAGCAGTGGGCATGGGGGAAGAGAGACCCAGTACTTC	CASSGHGGRETQYF
TRBV6-1	TRBJ2-7	-	TRBD1	TGTGCCAGCAGTGAAGCGTTCACCGGGACAGGGGACTACGAGCAGTACTTC	CASSEAFTGTGDYEQYF
TRBV19	TRBJ2-7	-	-	TGTGCCAGTAGTATTGGCCCGAACTACGAGCAGTACTTC	CASSIGPNYEQYF
TRBV2	TRBJ2-1	-	TRBD2	TGTGCCAGCATCAACTTGGGGGGGGAGGGCTCCTACCTAATTGAGCAGTTCTTC	CASINLGGEGSYLIEQFF
TRBV14	TRBJ1-1	-	-	TGTGCCAGCAGCCCCTTGTTCGAGGGGAGGACTGAAGCTTTCTTT	CASSPLFEGRTEAFF
TRBV9	TRBJ1-1	few	-	TGTGCCAGCAGCGTAGTAACAGGTCCCACTGAAGCTTTCTTT	CASSVVTGPTEAFF
TRBV7-9	TRBJ2-5	once	TRBD2	TGTGCCAGCAGCTTAGGCAGCGGGGGGACCCAAGAGACCCAGTACTTC	CASSLGSGGTQETQYF
TRBV5-4	TRBJ2-7	-	TRBD2	TGTGCCAGCAGCTTGCCCAGCGGGGGGAGGTCCTACGAGCAGTACTTC	CASSLPSGGRSYEQYF
TRBV6-5	TRBJ2-7	few	-	TGTGCCAGCAGTTACTCGCGCGGCCCCTACGAGCAGTACTTC	CASSYSRGPYEQYF
TRBV30	TRBJ1-4	once	-	TGTGCCTGGAGTGACATGGGCCTTGTTAATGAAAAACTGTTTTTT	CAWSDMGLVNEKLFF
TRBV19	TRBJ2-7	few	-	TGTGCCAGTAGTTCGCACCCCCAGGGGTACGAGCAGTACTTC	CASSSHPQGYEQYF
TRBV5-6	TRBJ2-6	-	-	TGTGCCAGCAGCGGGTGGATCTCTGGGGCCAACGTCCTGACTTTC	CASSGWISGANVLTF
TRBV4-2	TRBJ2-3	-	TRBD2	TGTGCCAGCAGCCCGAGACTAGCGGGGGGCCCGAGCACAGATACGCAGTATTTT	CASSPRLAGGPSTDTQYF
TRBV6-5	TRBJ1-6	-	-	TGTGCCAGCAGTTACGGGAGACAACCCAATTCACCCCTCCACTTT	CASSYGRQPNSPLHF
TRBV6-1	TRBJ1-5	-	-	TGTGCCAGCAGCGCGGACAGTGGAGGGGGTCAGCCCCAGCATTTT	CASSADSGGGQPQHF
TRBV30	TRBJ1-3	-	-	TGTGCCTGGAGCAAGGCGTCCTCCTCTGGAAACACCATATATTTT	CAWSKASSSGNTIYF
TRBV6-6	TRBJ2-3	-	-	TGTGCCAGCAGCCCCTATCAAGCGTTCACAGATACGCAGTATTTT	CASSPYQAFTDTQYF
TRBV4-1	TRBJ2-1	-	TRBD2	TGCGCCAGCAGCCAAGAGGGGGGGGATGAGCAGTTCTTC	CASSQEGGDEQFF